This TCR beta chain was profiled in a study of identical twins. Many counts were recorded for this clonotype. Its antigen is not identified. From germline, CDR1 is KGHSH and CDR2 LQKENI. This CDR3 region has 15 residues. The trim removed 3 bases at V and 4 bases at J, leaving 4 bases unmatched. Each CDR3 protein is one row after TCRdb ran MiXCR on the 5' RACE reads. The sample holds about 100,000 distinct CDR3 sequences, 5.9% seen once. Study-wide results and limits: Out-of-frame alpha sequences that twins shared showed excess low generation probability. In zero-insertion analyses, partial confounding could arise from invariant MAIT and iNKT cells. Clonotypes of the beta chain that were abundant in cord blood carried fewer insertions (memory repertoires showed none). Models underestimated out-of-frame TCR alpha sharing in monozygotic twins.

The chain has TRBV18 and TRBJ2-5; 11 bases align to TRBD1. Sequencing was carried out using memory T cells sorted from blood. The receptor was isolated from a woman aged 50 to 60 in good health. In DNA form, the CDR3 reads TGTGCCAGCTCACCGACCGGGACAGGGGGAGAGACCCAGTACTTC. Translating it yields CASSPTGTGGETQYF.